This T cell receptor (beta chain) was found in a study of shared clonotypes between healthy human individuals. Study observations and caveats: Estimated richness was generally greater in naive than memory subsets.

CD45RO-negative, CCR7-selected cells formed the naive CD8 fraction, which excluded terminally differentiated effector memory CD45RA+ cells. Deep-level settings were used for running the assay. Sequencing was performed with immunoSEQ multiplex PCR; in TCRdb, only in-frame clones are kept and a portion is missing. The sample lists roughly 2,000,000 clones; approximately 92% were seen once. CDR1 and CDR2 from the germline V gene are SGHVS and FNYEAQ. This CDR3 spans 18 amino acids. J lost 1 base, V lost 4 bases, and 15 bases had no gene match. About this clone: Its antigen is currently unknown.

Sequencing input: naive CD8+ T cells from PBMCs. The sequence derives from a man younger than 35 in good health. Some clones in this sample may be carry-over from other donors' samples. This chain joins TRBV7-6 and TRBJ1-1, with 7 bases lining up with TRBD1. The CDR3 DNA follows: TGTGCCAGCAGCTCCGACAGAGGACAGGCATGGGGGAACACTGAAGCTTTCTTT. Translating gives CASSSDRGQAWGNTEAFF.